The clone carrying this T cell receptor (beta chain) was counted between two and nine times. Its antigen is unknown. Expressed TCRB transcripts were sequenced because the entire RNA isolate underwent reverse transcription. The average read count of naive, central memory and regulatory T cell samples was around 3.8 million. Some clones are missing from TCRdb's copy, which holds only in-frame ones; the method was immunoSEQ multiplex PCR. Found here are roughly 350,000 clones, 9.6% of them singletons; the top ten hold about 0.64%. The sample originates from a study of beta chain features in type 1 diabetes. General study results and limits: In all four CD4+ subsets, TCRB CDR3 length was significantly, moderately reduced in type 1 diabetes. Shorter templates might be favored by PCR, and equally so in patients and in controls.

The CDR3 sequence is 14 residues long. Germline V gene data show CDR1 as LNHDA and CDR2 as SQIVND (reference sequence). V lost 4 bases and J 1 base, leaving 10 bases between the germline ends. The gene calls are TRBV19 and TRBJ2-5, with TRBD1 as a possible D gene (6 bases). This TCR was sampled from a man younger than 45 with type 1 diabetes. Input material: central memory CD4+ T cells from blood. This CDR3 is CASSNSRGQETQYF. For the CDR3, the DNA is TGTGCCAGTAGTAATTCCAGGGGCCAAGAGACCCAGTACTTC. Full variable domain (remainder filled in from reference TRBV19 and TRBJ2-5): DGGITQSPKYLFRKEGQNVTLSCEQNLNHDAMYWYRQDPGQGLRLIYYSQIVNDFQKGDIAEGYSVSREKKESFPLTVTSAQKNPTAFYLCASSNSRGQETQYFGPGTRLLVL.